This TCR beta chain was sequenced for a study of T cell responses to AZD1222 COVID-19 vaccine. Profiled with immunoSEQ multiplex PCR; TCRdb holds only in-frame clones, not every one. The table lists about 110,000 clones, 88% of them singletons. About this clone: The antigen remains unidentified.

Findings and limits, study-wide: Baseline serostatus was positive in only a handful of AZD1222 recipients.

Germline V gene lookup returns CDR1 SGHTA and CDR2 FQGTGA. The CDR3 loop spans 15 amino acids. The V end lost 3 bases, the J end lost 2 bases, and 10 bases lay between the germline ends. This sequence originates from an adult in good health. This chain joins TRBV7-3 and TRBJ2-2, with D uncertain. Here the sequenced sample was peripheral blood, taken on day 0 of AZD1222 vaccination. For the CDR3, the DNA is TGTGCCAGCAGCTTGGATCAGCCAAACACCGGGGAGCTGTTTTTT. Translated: CASSLDQPNTGELFF.